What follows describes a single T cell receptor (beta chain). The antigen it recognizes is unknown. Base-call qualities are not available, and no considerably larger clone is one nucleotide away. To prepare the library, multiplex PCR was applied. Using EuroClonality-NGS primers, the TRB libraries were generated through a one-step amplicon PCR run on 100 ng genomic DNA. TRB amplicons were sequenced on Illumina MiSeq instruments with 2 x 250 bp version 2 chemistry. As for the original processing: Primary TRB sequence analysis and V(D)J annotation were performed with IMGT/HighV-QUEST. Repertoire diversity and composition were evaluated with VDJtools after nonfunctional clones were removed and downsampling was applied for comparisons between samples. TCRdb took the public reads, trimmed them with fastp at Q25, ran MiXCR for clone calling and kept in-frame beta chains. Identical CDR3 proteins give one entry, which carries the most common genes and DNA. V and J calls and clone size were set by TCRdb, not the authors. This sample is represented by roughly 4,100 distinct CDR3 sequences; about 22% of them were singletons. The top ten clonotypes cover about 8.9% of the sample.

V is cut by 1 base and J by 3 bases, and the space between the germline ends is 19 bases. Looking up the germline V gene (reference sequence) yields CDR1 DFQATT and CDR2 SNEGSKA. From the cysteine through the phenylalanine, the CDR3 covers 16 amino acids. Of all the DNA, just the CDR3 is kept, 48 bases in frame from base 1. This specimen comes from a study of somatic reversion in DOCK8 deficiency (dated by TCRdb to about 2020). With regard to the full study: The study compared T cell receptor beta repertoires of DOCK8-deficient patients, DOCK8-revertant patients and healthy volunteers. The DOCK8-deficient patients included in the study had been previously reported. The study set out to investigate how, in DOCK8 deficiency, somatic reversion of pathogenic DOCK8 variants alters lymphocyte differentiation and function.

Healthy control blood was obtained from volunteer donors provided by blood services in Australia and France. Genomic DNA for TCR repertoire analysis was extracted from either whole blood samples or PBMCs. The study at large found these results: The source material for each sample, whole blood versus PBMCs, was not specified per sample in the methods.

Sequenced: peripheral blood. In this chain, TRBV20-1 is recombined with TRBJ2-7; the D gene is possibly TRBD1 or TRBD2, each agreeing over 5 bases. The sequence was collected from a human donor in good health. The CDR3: CSARGEGPKTFYEQYF. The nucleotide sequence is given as TGCAGTGCTAGAGGTGAGGGGCCGAAAACCTTCTACGAGCAGTACTTC.